Below are 18 T cell receptor beta chains sequenced from a single sample in a study of cytomegalovirus exposure and HLA in healthy donors. The PCR was carried out with 60 Vbeta primers and 13 Jbeta primers. The assay was immunoSEQ multiplex PCR, and TCRdb's table has in-frame clones only and misses some. The sample contains approximately 180,000 clones, around four fifths of which appear only once. The sample consisted of PBMCs. The receptors come from an older woman in good health and CMV-seropositive.

The chain uses TRBV9 and TRBJ2-2; D unresolved. Germline CDR1 and CDR2: SGDLS and YYNGEE. V lost 0 bases, J lost 2 bases, and 8 bases lay in between. CDR3 length: 15 amino acids. The CDR3 DNA reads as TGTGCCAGCAGCGTAGGTCTCTTAAACACCGGGGAGCTGTTTTTT. Translation: CASSVGLLNTGELFF.

The chain employs TRBV9 and TRBJ2-3, with TRBD1 identical over 7 bases. CDR1 and CDR2 (germline): SGDLS, YYNGEE. V lost 4 bases to trimming and J lost 6 bases; unmatched junction nucleotides: 11. The CDR3 covers 15 residues. The chain's CDR3 is CASSIRQGRADTQYF. DNA for the CDR3: TGTGCCAGCAGCATCAGACAGGGACGAGCGGATACGCAGTATTTT.

This clone is a singleton in its sample. The V and J genes are TRBV19 and TRBJ1-1; TRBD1 might be the D (6 bases). The CDR3 sequence is 12 residues long. The germline V and J ends were trimmed by 6 bases and 8 bases, with 13 bases remaining between them. Germline V gives CDR1 LNHDA, CDR2 SQIVND (reference sequence). CDR3 residues: CASSPGQPEAFF. The DNA for the CDR3 is TGTGCCAGTAGCCCAGGACAGCCCGAAGCTTTCTTT.

The V gene is TRBV5-1, the J gene TRBJ2-5, with 10 bases that match TRBD2. The J call may be incorrect, as the DNA end agrees better with TRBJ2-7. This CDR3 has 16 amino acids. CDR1 is SGHRS, CDR2 YFSETQ, per germline. CDR3 DNA sequence: TGCGCCAGCAGCCCTCAAAGCGGGAGGGCCTCCTACGAGCAGTACTTC. Translation gives CASSPQSGRASYEQYF.

In this sample, this clone turned up once. CDR3 in amino acids: CASSPPGTDNTEAFF. DNA of the CDR3: TGTGCCAGCAGTCCACCCGGGACAGACAACACTGAAGCTTTCTTT. The V gene is TRBV28, the J gene TRBJ1-1, with 7 bases fitting TRBD1. The trim removed 5 bases at V and 2 bases at J, leaving 8 bases unmatched. This CDR3 spans 15 amino acids. Per the germline V gene, CDR1 is MDHEN and CDR2 is SYDVKM.

This chain connects TRBV7-9 to TRBJ2-1; D unclear. The V end was cut by 2 bases, the J end by 5 bases, with 10 bases between. The CDR3 totals 14 residues. Germline CDR1 reads SEHNR; CDR2 reads FQNEAQ (reference sequence). In nucleotides, the CDR3 is TGTGCCAGCAGCTTATCTATGTCGAACAATGAGCAGTTCTTC. Translating it yields CASSLSMSNNEQFF.

The rearrangement uses TRBV5-1 and TRBJ2-1; D call uncertain. The germline V and J ends were trimmed by 4 bases and 6 bases, with 11 bases remaining between them. Per the germline V gene, CDR1 is SGHRS and CDR2 is YFSETQ. The CDR3 contains 13 residues. The CDR3 spells CASSVIPGNEQFF. The CDR3 nucleotides read TGCGCCAGCAGCGTTATACCGGGCAATGAGCAGTTCTTC. The entire variable domain, with the rest obtained from reference TRBV5-1 and TRBJ2-1, is as follows: KAGVTQTPRYLIKTRGQQVTLSCSPISGHRSVSWYQQTPGQGLQFLFEYFSETQRNKGNFPGRFSGRQFSNSRSEMNVSTLELGDSALYLCASSVIPGNEQFFGPGTRLTVL.

The chain recombines TRBV4-1 with TRBJ2-5; 9 bases map to TRBD2. From germline, CDR1 is MGHRA and CDR2 YSYEKL. The CDR3 runs to 15 residues. Losses at the gene ends were 1 base for V and 5 bases for J; bases not matched to a gene: 5. CDR3 region: CASSQGAGGFETQYF. DNA for the CDR3: TGCGCCAGCAGCCAAGGAGCGGGGGGCTTTGAGACCCAGTACTTC.

The CDR3 reads CASSSGLAGGLGRQYF. Here the CDR3 DNA reads TGTGCCAGCAGCTCCGGACTAGCGGGAGGCCTGGGGCGGCAGTACTTC. The chain employs TRBV7-3 and TRBJ2-7; 14 positions match TRBD2. The V gene end was trimmed by 4 bases and the J gene end by 9 bases; junction bases not matched to a gene: 11. Germline V CDR1 and CDR2: SGHTA, FQGTGA. The CDR3 is made up of 16 amino acids.

In nucleotides, the CDR3 is TGTGCCAGCAGCCTGGGGACAGGAAGGGAGGCTTTCTTT. Amino acids: CASSLGTGREAFF. The V gene is TRBV11-3, the J gene TRBJ1-1, with TRBD1 matching 8 bases. Germline CDR1 SGHNT, CDR2 YENEEA. The V and J ends lost 5 bases and 11 bases, in that order; junction bases with no gene match: 10. This CDR3 spans 13 amino acids.

The chain uses TRBV4-1 and TRBJ2-1; 15 bases match TRBD2. J lost 10 bases, V lost 3 bases, and 7 bases had no gene match. Germline V gene sequence: CDR1 MGHRA, CDR2 YSYEKL. The CDR3 spans 16 residues. The CDR3 DNA follows: TGCGCCAGCAGCCACCCCGGGACTAGCGGGAGGTTGGAGCAGTTCTTC. It yields the protein CASSHPGTSGRLEQFF.

The chain couples TRBV28 to TRBJ2-3; TRBD1 matches 9 bases. V shed 6 bases and J 1 base; nucleotides not matched to a gene: 17. The CDR3 runs 19 residues. Looked up from germline, CDR1 is MDHEN and CDR2 is SYDVKM. The CDR3 nucleotides read TGTGCCAGCAGACCCGGACAGGGGACTCGCCAAGATCGCACAGATACGCAGTATTTT. This translates into CASRPGQGTRQDRTDTQYF. The complete variable domain, with remaining parts taken from reference TRBV28 and TRBJ2-3, reads DVKVTQSSRYLVKRTGEKVFLECVQDMDHENMFWYRQDPGLGLRLIYFSYDVKMKEKGDIPEGYSVSREKKERFSLILESASTNQTSMYLCASRPGQGTRQDRTDTQYFGPGTRLTVL.

The V call is TRBV27, the J call TRBJ2-1; TRBD1 agrees at 7 bases. Germline V lookup: CDR1 MNHEY, CDR2 SMNVEV (reference sequence). The CDR3 sequence is 13 residues long. V dropped 4 bases and J dropped 8; count of bases not matched to a gene: 5. CDR3: CASSWRTGDEQFF. Here the CDR3 DNA reads TGTGCCAGCAGTTGGAGGACAGGCGATGAGCAGTTCTTC.

This clone was counted a single time. The CDR3 reads CASSLEIGNQPQHF. DNA for the CDR3: TGTGCCAGCAGCTTAGAAATAGGCAATCAGCCCCAGCATTTT. V usage is TRBV7-2 and J usage is TRBJ1-5; D is ambiguous. V shed 1 base and J shed 2 bases, with 6 bases lying between them. This CDR3 contains 14 residues. The V gene's germline CDR1 is SGHTA and CDR2 FQGNSA.

This chain links TRBV5-4 with TRBJ2-5; the match to TRBD2 covers 11 bases. The CDR3 runs 13 residues. Trimming at V came to 3 bases and at J to 7 bases, leaving 2 bases not matched to a gene. In germline, CDR1 is SGHNT, CDR2 YYREEE (reference sequence). CDR3 coding DNA: TGTGCCAGCAGCTCGGGACTAGCGGTGACCCAGTACTTC. This translates into CASSSGLAVTQYF.

J is TRBJ1-1 and V is TRBV19; 7 positions agree with TRBD1. The CDR3 is made up of 12 amino acids. With 5 bases clipped from V and 9 bases from J, the junction kept 6 bases outside the gene matches. The germline CDR1 and CDR2 sequences are LNHDA and SQIVND (reference sequence). CDR3 loop: CASSQIQGKAFF. The CDR3 coding sequence is TGTGCCAGTAGTCAAATACAGGGGAAAGCTTTCTTT.

This clone came up once. This rearrangement joins TRBV27 to TRBJ2-4; D remains unclear. Germline lookup yields CDR1 MNHEY and CDR2 SMNVEV (reference sequence). This CDR3 has 15 residues. V shed 4 bases and J shed 3 bases, with 13 bases lying between them. As DNA, the CDR3 is TGTGCCAGCAGTTCGAACACATACCTCAAAAACATTCAGTACTTC. This codes for CASSSNTYLKNIQYF.

V and J are TRBV27 and TRBJ1-5; 7 positions match TRBD1. V lost 6 bases and J lost 0; bases outside the gene matches: 5. Germline V gene lookup returns CDR1 MNHEY and CDR2 SMNVEV (reference sequence). The CDR3 extends over 15 amino acids. The CDR3 sequence: CASRGGGYSNQPQHF. The CDR3 DNA sequence: TGTGCCAGCAGAGGGGGCGGGTATAGCAATCAGCCCCAGCATTTT.